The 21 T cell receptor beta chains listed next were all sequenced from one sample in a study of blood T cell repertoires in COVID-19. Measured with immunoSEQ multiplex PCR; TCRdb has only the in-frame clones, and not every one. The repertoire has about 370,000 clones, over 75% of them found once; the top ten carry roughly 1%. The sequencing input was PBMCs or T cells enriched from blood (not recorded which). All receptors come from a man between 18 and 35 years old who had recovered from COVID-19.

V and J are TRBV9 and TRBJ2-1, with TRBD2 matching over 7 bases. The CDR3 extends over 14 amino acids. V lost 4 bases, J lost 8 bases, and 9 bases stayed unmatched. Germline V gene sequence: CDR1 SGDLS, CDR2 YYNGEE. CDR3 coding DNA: TGTGCCAGCAGCCCGATTGGCGGGAGTTATGAGCAGTTCTTC. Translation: CASSPIGGSYEQFF.

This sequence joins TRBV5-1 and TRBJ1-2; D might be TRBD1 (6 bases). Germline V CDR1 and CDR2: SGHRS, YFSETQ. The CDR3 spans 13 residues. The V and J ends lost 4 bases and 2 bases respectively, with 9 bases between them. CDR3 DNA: TGCGCCAGCAGCCCGGGACAAAACTATGGCTACACCTTC. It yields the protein CASSPGQNYGYTF. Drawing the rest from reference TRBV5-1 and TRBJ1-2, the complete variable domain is KAGVTQTPRYLIKTRGQQVTLSCSPISGHRSVSWYQQTPGQGLQFLFEYFSETQRNKGNFPGRFSGRQFSNSRSEMNVSTLELGDSALYLCASSPGQNYGYTFGSGTRLTVV.

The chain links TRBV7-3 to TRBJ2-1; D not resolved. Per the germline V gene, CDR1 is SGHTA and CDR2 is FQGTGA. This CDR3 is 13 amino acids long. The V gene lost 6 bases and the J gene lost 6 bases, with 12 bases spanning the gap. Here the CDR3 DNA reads TGTGCCAGCAGTCCTCAGGCCGTCAATGAGCAGTTCTTC. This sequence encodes CASSPQAVNEQFF.

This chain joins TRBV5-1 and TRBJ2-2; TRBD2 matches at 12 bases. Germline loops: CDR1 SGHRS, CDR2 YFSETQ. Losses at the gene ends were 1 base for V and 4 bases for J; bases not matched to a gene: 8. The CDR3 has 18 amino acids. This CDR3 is CASSLQPRTSGITGELFF. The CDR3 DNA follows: TGCGCCAGCAGCTTGCAACCTAGGACTAGCGGGATCACCGGGGAGCTGTTTTTT.

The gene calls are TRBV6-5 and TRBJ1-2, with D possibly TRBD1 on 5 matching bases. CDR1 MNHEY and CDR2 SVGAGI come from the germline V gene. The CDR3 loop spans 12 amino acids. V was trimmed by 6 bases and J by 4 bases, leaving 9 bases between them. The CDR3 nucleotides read TGTGCCAGCAGATCGGGGGTCTATGGCTACACCTTC. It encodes CASRSGVYGYTF.

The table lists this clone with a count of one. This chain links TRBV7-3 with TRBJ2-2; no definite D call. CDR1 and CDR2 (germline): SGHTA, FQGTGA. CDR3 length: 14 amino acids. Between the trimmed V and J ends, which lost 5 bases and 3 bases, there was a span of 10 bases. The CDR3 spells CASSPTADTGELFF. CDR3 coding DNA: TGTGCCAGCAGCCCCACGGCGGACACCGGGGAGCTGTTTTTT.

Here the CDR3 DNA reads TGTGCCAGCAGCCCCGTTTCCTCTGGAAACACCATATATTTT. Translating it yields CASSPVSSGNTIYF. This chain joins TRBV7-2 and TRBJ1-3; D is unresolved. CDR1 is SGHTA and CDR2 is FQGNSA in the germline V gene. The V and J ends lost 5 bases and 0 bases respectively, with 8 bases between them. This CDR3 has 14 residues. The entire variable domain, with the rest obtained from reference TRBV7-2 and TRBJ1-3, is as follows: GAGVSQSPSNKVTEKGKDVELRCDPISGHTALYWYRQSLGQGLEFLIYFQGNSAPDKSGLPSDRFSAERTGGSVSTLTIQRTQQEDSAVYLCASSPVSSGNTIYFGEGSWLTVV.

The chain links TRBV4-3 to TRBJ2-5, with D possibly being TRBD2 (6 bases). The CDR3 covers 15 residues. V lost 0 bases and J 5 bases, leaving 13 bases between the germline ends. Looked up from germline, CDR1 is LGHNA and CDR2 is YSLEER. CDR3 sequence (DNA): TGCGCCAGCAGCCAAGACTACGGAGGGGTTGAGACCCAGTACTTC. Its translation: CASSQDYGGVETQYF.

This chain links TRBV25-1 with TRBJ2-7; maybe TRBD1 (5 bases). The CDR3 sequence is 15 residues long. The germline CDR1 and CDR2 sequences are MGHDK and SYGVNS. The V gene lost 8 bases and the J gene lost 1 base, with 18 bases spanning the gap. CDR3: CASSRTGRASYEQYF. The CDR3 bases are TGTGCCAGCTCACGAACGGGCAGGGCGTCCTACGAGCAGTACTTC.

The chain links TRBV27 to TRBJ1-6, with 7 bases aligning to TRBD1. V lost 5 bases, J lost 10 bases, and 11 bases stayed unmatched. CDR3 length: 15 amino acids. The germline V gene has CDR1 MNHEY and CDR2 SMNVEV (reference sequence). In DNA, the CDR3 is TGTGCCAGCAGTACCCGACAGGGAAAGTACTCACCCCTCCACTTT. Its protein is CASSTRQGKYSPLHF.

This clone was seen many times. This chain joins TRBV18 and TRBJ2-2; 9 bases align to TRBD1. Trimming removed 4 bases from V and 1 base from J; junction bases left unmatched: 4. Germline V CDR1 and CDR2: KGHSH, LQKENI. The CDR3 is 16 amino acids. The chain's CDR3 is CASSLQGAKNTGELFF. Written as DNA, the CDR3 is TGTGCCAGCTCACTACAGGGGGCTAAGAACACCGGGGAGCTGTTTTTT.

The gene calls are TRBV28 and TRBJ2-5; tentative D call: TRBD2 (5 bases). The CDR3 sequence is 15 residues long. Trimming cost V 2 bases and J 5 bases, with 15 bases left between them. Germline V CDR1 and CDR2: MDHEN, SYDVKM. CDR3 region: CASSLTWERRETQYF. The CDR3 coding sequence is TGTGCCAGCAGTTTAACGTGGGAGCGCAGGGAGACCCAGTACTTC.

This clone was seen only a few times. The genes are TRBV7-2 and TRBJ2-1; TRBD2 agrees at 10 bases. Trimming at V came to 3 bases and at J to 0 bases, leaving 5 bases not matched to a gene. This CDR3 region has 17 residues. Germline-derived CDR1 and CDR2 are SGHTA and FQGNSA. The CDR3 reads CASSFLPSGSSYNEQFF. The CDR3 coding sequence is TGTGCCAGCAGCTTCCTCCCTAGCGGGAGCTCCTACAATGAGCAGTTCTTC.

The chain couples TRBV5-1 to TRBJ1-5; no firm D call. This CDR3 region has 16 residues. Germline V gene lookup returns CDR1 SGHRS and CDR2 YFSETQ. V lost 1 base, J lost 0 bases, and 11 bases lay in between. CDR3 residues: CASSLYASDSNQPQHF. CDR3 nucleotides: TGCGCCAGCAGCTTGTACGCCAGCGATAGCAATCAGCCCCAGCATTTT.

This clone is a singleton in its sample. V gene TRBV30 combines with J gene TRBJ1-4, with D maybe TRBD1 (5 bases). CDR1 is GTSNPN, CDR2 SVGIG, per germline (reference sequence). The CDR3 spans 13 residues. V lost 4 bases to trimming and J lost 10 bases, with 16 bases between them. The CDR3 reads CAWILRGGGKLFF. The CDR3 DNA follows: TGTGCCTGGATCTTGAGGGGAGGAGGAAAACTGTTTTTT.

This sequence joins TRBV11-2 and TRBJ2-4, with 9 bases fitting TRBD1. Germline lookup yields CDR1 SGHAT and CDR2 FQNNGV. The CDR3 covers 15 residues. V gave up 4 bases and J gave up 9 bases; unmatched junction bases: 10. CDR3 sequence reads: CASSYRTGARSIQYF. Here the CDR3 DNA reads TGTGCCAGCAGCTATCGGACAGGGGCCCGGAGCATTCAGTACTTC.

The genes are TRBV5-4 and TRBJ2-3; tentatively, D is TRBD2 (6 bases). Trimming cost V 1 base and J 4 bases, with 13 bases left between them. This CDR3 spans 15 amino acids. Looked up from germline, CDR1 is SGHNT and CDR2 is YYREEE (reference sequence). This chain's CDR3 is CASSLLLGEADTQYF. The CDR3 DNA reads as TGTGCCAGCAGCTTGTTACTGGGGGAGGCAGATACGCAGTATTTT. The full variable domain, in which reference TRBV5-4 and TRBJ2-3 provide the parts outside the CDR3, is ETGVTQSPTHLIKTRGQQVTLRCSSQSGHNTVSWYQQALGQGPQFIFQYYREEENGRGNFPPRFSGLQFPNYSSELNVNALELDDSALYLCASSLLLGEADTQYFGPGTRLTVL.

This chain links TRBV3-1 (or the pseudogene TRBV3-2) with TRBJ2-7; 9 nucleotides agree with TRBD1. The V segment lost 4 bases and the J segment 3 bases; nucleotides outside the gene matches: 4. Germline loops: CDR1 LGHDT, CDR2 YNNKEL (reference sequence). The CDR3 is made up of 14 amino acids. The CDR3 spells CASSPQTGGYEQYF. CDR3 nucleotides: TGTGCCAGCAGCCCCCAGACAGGGGGCTACGAGCAGTACTTC.

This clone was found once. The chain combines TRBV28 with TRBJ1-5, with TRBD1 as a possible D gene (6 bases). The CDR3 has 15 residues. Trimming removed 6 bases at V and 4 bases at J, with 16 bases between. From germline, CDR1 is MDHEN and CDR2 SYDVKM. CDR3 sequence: CASSSRTGLNQPQHF. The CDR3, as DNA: TGTGCCAGCAGCTCACGTACAGGGTTGAATCAGCCCCAGCATTTT.

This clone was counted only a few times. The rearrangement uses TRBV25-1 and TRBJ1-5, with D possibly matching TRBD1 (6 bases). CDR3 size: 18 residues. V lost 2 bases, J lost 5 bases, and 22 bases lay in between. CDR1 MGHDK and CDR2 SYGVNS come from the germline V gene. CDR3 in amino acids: CASSEMVGRGKGDQPQHF. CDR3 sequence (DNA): TGTGCCAGCAGTGAAATGGTCGGAAGGGGGAAGGGGGATCAGCCCCAGCATTTT.

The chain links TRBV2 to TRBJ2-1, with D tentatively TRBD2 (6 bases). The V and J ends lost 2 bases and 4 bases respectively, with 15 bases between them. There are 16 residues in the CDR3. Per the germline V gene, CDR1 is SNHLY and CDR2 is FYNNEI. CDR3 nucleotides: TGTGCCAGCAGTGAAAGATGGAAGGGACTTTACAATGAGCAGTTCTTC. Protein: CASSERWKGLYNEQFF.